Listed here are 3 T cell receptor beta chains from one sample, sequenced in a study of long-term antiretroviral therapy in people with HIV. This was the immunoSEQ v3.0 assay at survey level. The table came from immunoSEQ multiplex PCR; TCRdb's copy has only in-frame clones and leaves some out. The data contain approximately 28,000 clones, about 82% of them singletons. The source was unsorted PBMCs, collected 0.8 years before starting antiretroviral therapy. Receptor source: a man between 18 and 35 years old with HIV.

The chain couples TRBV25-1 to TRBJ1-6; maybe TRBD1 (5 bases). The CDR3 length is 18 residues. CDR1 is MGHDK and CDR2 is SYGVNS in the germline V gene. Trimming took off 1 base at V and 9 bases at J, with 22 bases between the two ends. CDR3 sequence (DNA): TGTGCCAGCAGTGAATCGTACGTGGTGGGCAGGGTTTCTTCACCCCTCCACTTT. Translated, it gives CASSESYVVGRVSSPLHF.

The chain employs TRBV7-2 and TRBJ2-7; possibly TRBD1 for D (5 bases). Per germline, CDR1 SGHTA and CDR2 FQGNSA. The V and J ends lost 5 bases and 0 bases respectively, with 11 bases between them. This CDR3 region has 14 residues. CDR3 nucleotide sequence: TGTGCCAGCAGCCGAACGGACACCTCCTACGAGCAGTACTTC. As protein: CASSRTDTSYEQYF.

This clone was seen once. The chain combines TRBV9 with TRBJ1-2; D is undetermined. This CDR3 contains 13 residues. Germline CDR1 SGDLS, CDR2 YYNGEE. V lost 5 bases and J 4 bases, leaving 12 bases between the germline ends. This CDR3 is CASRNLQSYGYTF. The DNA of the CDR3 is TGTGCCAGCAGAAACCTCCAATCCTATGGCTACACCTTC.